A selection of T cell receptor beta chains follows, all from one sample in a study of blood T cell repertoires in COVID-19. The protocol was immunoSEQ multiplex PCR, while the TCRdb copy is restricted to in-frame clones and leaves out a portion. The table has 150,000 to 200,000 clones, more than 75% seen once. The sample consisted of peripheral blood. These receptors all come from a woman aged 70-85 years with COVID-19, enrolled during active disease. Each CDR3 is given with its conserved first and last residue. Fields, in order: clone size, J gene, D gene, V gene, CDR3 length, CDR3 DNA, CDR3 protein. The D gene is left open where the match is weak. The size of a clone is reported for some rows only, either as once, few or many, or as a class for expanded clones.

. | TRBJ2-5 | TRBD1 | TRBV2 | 15 | TGTGCCAGCAGGATTGACAGGGGTATGGGAGAGACCCAGTACTTC | CASRIDRGMGETQYF
. | TRBJ2-5 | TRBD1 | TRBV5-8 | 16 | TGTGCCAGCAGCTTGGAGGGACAGGGGGGCCTTGAGGCCCAGTACTTC | CASSLEGQGGLEAQYF
. | TRBJ1-1 | . | TRBV29-1 | 11 | TGCAGCGTTCAGGCAGGGCCCGAAGCTTTCTTT | CSVQAGPEAFF
. | TRBJ2-7 | . | TRBV28 | 14 | TGTGCCAGCAGTACGGCGGGAAGGGGCCACGAGCAGTACTTC | CASSTAGRGHEQYF
. | TRBJ2-7 | . | TRBV7-2 | 13 | TGTGCCAGCAGCTTATTCTCCTACTACGAGCAGTACTTC | CASSLFSYYEQYF
. | TRBJ2-5 | TRBD2 | TRBV2 | 15 | TGTGCCAGCAGTACGACTGGTAGCGGGAAAGAGACCCAGTACTTC | CASSTTGSGKETQYF
. | TRBJ2-5 | TRBD2 | TRBV19 | 15 | TGTGCCAGTAGCCAGTTGTTAGCGGGAGTGCAGACCCAGTACTTC | CASSQLLAGVQTQYF
. | TRBJ1-2 | TRBD1 | TRBV23-1 | 17 | TGCGCCAGCAGTCAACGCCCCGGGACAGGAAGGGCCTATGGCTACACCTTC | CASSQRPGTGRAYGYTF
once | TRBJ1-3 | TRBD1 | TRBV9 | 17 | TGTGCCAGCAGCGTGTTTGACAGGGCTAGCTCTGGAAACACCATATATTTT | CASSVFDRASSGNTIYF
. | TRBJ1-3 | . | TRBV29-1 | 15 | TGCAGCGTTGCCCTCGGTGATGTGCCTGGAAACACCATATATTTT | CSVALGDVPGNTIYF
. | TRBJ2-7 | TRBD2 | TRBV7-2 | 13 | TGTGCCAGCAGCGCAGGACTAGTAGGCGAGCAGTACTTC | CASSAGLVGEQYF
. | TRBJ2-2 | . | TRBV6-1 | 16 | TGTGCCAGCAGTGGCGGGACAGTTGCGGGGCTAGGGGAGCTGTTTTTT | CASSGGTVAGLGELFF
. | TRBJ1-3 | . | TRBV18 | 16 | TGTGCCAGCTCGCTGACAGAAACCAGGTCTGGAAACACCATATATTTT | CASSLTETRSGNTIYF
. | TRBJ2-6 | TRBD1 | TRBV10-3 | 17 | TGTGCCATCAGTGCTACAGGGGGCATCGCTGGGGCCAACGTCCTGACTTTC | CAISATGGIAGANVLTF